This T cell receptor beta chain was observed in a study of OX40 agonist ivuxolimab in advanced cancers. At the level of the study: Ivuxolimab, an antibody acting as an agonist of OX40 (CD134), was used to treat patients. General observations from the study: At 0.1-3.0 mg/kg, partial responders had clonal expansion among the lowest observed. The study found that CD8+ T cells averaged more expanded clones than CD4+.

Assay used: immunoSEQ multiplex PCR; TCRdb lists only in-frame clones, some missing. The sample records 50,000 to 85,000 clones, 87% being singletons. Regarding this clone: What it recognizes is unknown.

Sample: CD4+ or CD8+ T cells sorted from blood, taken in a trial of the OX40 agonist ivuxolimab. This TCR was sampled from an adult with an advanced solid tumor such as melanoma, head and neck, liver or kidney cancer.

The DNA for the CDR3 is TGTGCCAGCAGTTCCCAGAAGAACACTGAAGCTTTCTTT. Amino acids: CASSSQKNTEAFF. This rearrangement joins TRBV6-5 to TRBJ1-1; no definite D call. Trimming stripped 4 bases from V and 1 base from J, with 7 bases between. The CDR3 has 13 amino acids. CDR1 MNHEY and CDR2 SVGAGI come from the germline V gene.